This TCR beta chain was obtained from a study of cytomegalovirus exposure and HLA in healthy donors. The table came from immunoSEQ multiplex PCR; TCRdb's copy has only in-frame clones and leaves some out. The sample gives approximately 300,000 clones, roughly 87% of which show up once; over 1% is in the top ten. The approximately 120-subject validation cohort, separate from the roughly 700-subject first cohort, included the donors. From germline, CDR1 is SGHTA and CDR2 FQGNSA. Trimming at V came to 4 bases and at J to 5 bases, leaving 4 bases not matched to a gene. This CDR3 is 13 amino acids long. Specimen: PBMCs. The chain is built from TRBV7-2 and TRBJ2-7, with 8 bases that match TRBD1. This receptor was taken from a woman between 25 and 40 years old in good health and CMV-seropositive. This chain's CDR3 is CASSSDRGHEQYF. CDR3 sequence (DNA): TGTGCCAGCAGCTCAGACAGGGGACACGAGCAGTACTTC.